This is a list of T cell receptor beta chains from one sample in a study. TCRdb called the RT-PCR reads again in MiXCR, with one record for every CDR3 protein. In the table there are about 680,000 distinct CDR3 sequences, 12% to 15% of which are singletons. Sequencing was performed on memory CD4+ T cells from blood. The receptors come from a female donor in good health, serving as a healthy control. Both conserved end residues are part of each CDR3. The D gene is left open where the match is weak. The size field is filled for only some rows; it gives once, few, many or a size class.

J gene,D gene,CDR3 length,V gene,clone size,CDR3 protein,CDR3 DNA
TRBJ2-1,-,16,TRBV5-6,few,CASSLGGVNSYNEQFF,TGTGCCAGCAGCTTGGGAGGGGTCAACTCCTACAATGAGCAGTTCTTC
TRBJ1-6,TRBD1,17,TRBV6-2/TRBV6-3,few,CASSLNSPGQGNSPLHF,TGTGCCAGCAGCCTAAACTCGCCGGGACAGGGGAATTCACCCCTCCACTTT
TRBJ1-1,TRBD1,14,TRBV7-2,-,CASSLAQGSVEAFF,TGTGCCAGCAGCTTAGCACAGGGGTCGGTTGAAGCTTTCTTT
TRBJ2-2,TRBD1,13,TRBV7-7,few,CASRLGTAGELFF,TGTGCCAGCAGATTGGGGACAGCCGGGGAGCTGTTTTTT
TRBJ1-5,-,12,TRBV20-1,few,CSARRGGQPQHF,TGCAGTGCTAGAAGAGGGGGTCAGCCCCAGCATTTT
TRBJ2-7,-,13,TRBV11-2,-,CASNIPGSYEQYF,TGTGCCAGCAACATACCGGGCAGCTACGAGCAGTACTTC
TRBJ2-7,TRBD2,16,TRBV12-3/TRBV12-4,many,CASGASGRDFVYEQYF,TGTGCCAGCGGGGCTAGCGGGAGGGACTTCGTCTACGAGCAGTACTTC
TRBJ2-7,TRBD1,15,TRBV9,-,CASSGTGQVHDEQYF,TGTGCCAGCAGCGGAACGGGACAGGTCCACGACGAGCAGTACTTC
TRBJ1-5,TRBD1,17,TRBV7-2,few,CASSLVQGAGGNQPQHF,TGTGCCAGCAGCTTAGTCCAGGGGGCGGGGGGCAATCAGCCCCAGCATTTT
TRBJ2-1,TRBD2,18,TRBV6-5,-,CASSYSASGHSSYNEQFF,TGTGCCAGCAGTTACTCGGCTAGCGGTCACAGCTCCTACAATGAGCAGTTCTTC
TRBJ2-2,-,16,TRBV12-3/TRBV12-4,few,CASSLTGGGHHRELFF,TGTGCCAGCAGTTTAACAGGTGGGGGCCACCACCGGGAGCTGTTTTTT
TRBJ2-1,-,13,TRBV20-1,many,CSAGPIGVDEQFF,TGCAGCGCGGGACCCATAGGAGTCGATGAGCAGTTCTTC
TRBJ1-3,TRBD1,17,TRBV6-5,many,CASASGGQLFSGNTIYF,TGTGCCAGTGCCTCGGGGGGACAGCTCTTCTCTGGAAACACCATATATTTT
TRBJ2-7,TRBD2,15,TRBV5-1,many,CASSLGSGGAYEQYF,TGCGCCAGCAGCTTGGGATCCGGGGGGGCCTACGAGCAGTACTTC
TRBJ2-2,-,15,TRBV5-4,-,CASSLLTGDTGELFF,TGTGCCAGCAGCTTGTTAACAGGTGACACCGGGGAGCTGTTTTTT
TRBJ2-7,-,13,TRBV10-3,few,CAISGQGNYEQYF,TGTGCCATCAGTGGGCAGGGGAACTACGAGCAGTACTTC
TRBJ2-5,TRBD1,14,TRBV5-6,many,CASSLGSGGETQYF,TGTGCCAGCAGCCTAGGGTCAGGGGGAGAGACCCAGTACTTC
TRBJ1-1,-,16,TRBV6-5,-,CASSPPGKGIATEAFF,TGTGCCAGCAGTCCGCCAGGAAAGGGAATAGCCACTGAAGCTTTCTTT
TRBJ2-1,-,17,TRBV24-1,few,CATSDPRGLASGNEQFF,TGTGCCACCAGTGATCCCCGAGGGCTAGCCTCGGGCAATGAGCAGTTCTTC
TRBJ2-1,-,12,TRBV5-1,many,CASSLEGNEQFF,TGCGCCAGCAGCTTGGAGGGGAATGAGCAGTTCTTC
TRBJ1-3,-,15,TRBV7-3,few,CASSNGTFSGNTIYF,TGTGCCAGCAGCAACGGGACTTTCTCTGGAAACACCATATATTTT
TRBJ2-1,TRBD2,15,TRBV20-1,few,CSARDFREGYNEQFF,TGCAGTGCTAGAGACTTCAGGGAGGGCTACAATGAGCAGTTCTTC
TRBJ2-1,-,18,TRBV4-3,many,CASSQAASTGQGLNEQFF,TGCGCCAGCAGCCAAGCCGCCTCGACAGGCCAAGGGCTGAATGAGCAGTTCTTC
TRBJ2-2,-,13,TRBV12-3/TRBV12-4,few,CASGWGGTGELFF,TGTGCCAGCGGATGGGGCGGGACCGGGGAGCTGTTTTTT
TRBJ2-7,-,14,TRBV20-1,many,CSARDLVGNREQYF,TGCAGTGCTAGAGATCTGGTCGGGAATCGCGAGCAGTACTTC
TRBJ2-2,-,14,TRBV5-1,few,CASSSWGITGELFF,TGCGCCAGCAGCTCCTGGGGGATAACCGGGGAGCTGTTTTTT
TRBJ2-3,-,14,TRBV5-1,many,CASSLGQSTDTQYF,TGCGCCAGCAGCTTGGGACAGAGCACAGATACGCAGTATTTT
TRBJ1-2,TRBD1,13,TRBV18,many,CASSPGTGNGYTF,TGTGCCAGCTCCCCTGGGACAGGGAATGGCTACACCTTC
TRBJ1-4,-,13,TRBV6-5,few,CASRRQINEKLFF,TGTGCCAGCAGGAGACAGATTAATGAAAAACTGTTTTTT
TRBJ2-3,-,16,TRBV4-3,few,CASSRRAHHSTDTQYF,TGCGCCAGCAGCCGGAGGGCTCACCACTCCACAGATACGCAGTATTTT
TRBJ2-1,TRBD1,15,TRBV30,-,CAWREGQGGFNEQFF,TGTGCCTGGAGGGAGGGACAGGGAGGGTTCAATGAGCAGTTCTTC
TRBJ1-2,TRBD1,13,TRBV5-1,-,CASSYRTGQGYTF,TGCGCCAGCAGCTATCGGACAGGGCAAGGCTACACCTTC
TRBJ2-5,TRBD1,15,TRBV7-2,few,CASSLVGTGQETQYF,TGTGCCAGCAGCTTGGTAGGGACAGGACAAGAGACCCAGTACTTC
TRBJ2-3,-,18,TRBV4-1,-,CASSQGGAQPLSTDTQYF,TGCGCCAGCAGCCAAGGGGGAGCCCAACCGCTTAGCACAGATACGCAGTATTTT
TRBJ2-2,-,16,TRBV7-2,many,CASSFFSGGRTGELFF,TGTGCCAGCAGCTTTTTCTCGGGGGGCCGCACCGGGGAGCTGTTTTTT
TRBJ2-7,-,13,TRBV20-1,-,CSAPTYSSYEQYF,TGCAGTGCGCCAACATACTCCTCCTACGAGCAGTACTTC
TRBJ1-4,TRBD1,17,TRBV4-3,few,CASSPRPHGQGDEKLFF,TGCGCCAGCAGCCCAAGACCCCACGGACAGGGGGACGAAAAACTGTTTTTT
TRBJ2-1,TRBD1,15,TRBV2,-,CASWRGTGLRNEQFF,TGTGCCAGCTGGAGGGGGACAGGGCTCCGCAATGAGCAGTTCTTC
TRBJ1-6,TRBD1,15,TRBV20-1,many,CSASGTVNPNSPLHF,TGCAGTGCTAGCGGGACAGTCAATCCCAATTCACCCCTCCACTTT
TRBJ1-3,-,11,TRBV30,few,CAWTPQNTIYF,TGTGCCTGGACGCCTCAAAACACCATATATTTT
TRBJ2-7,-,14,TRBV28,few,CASSTTENSYEQYF,TGTGCCAGCAGTACGACGGAAAACTCCTACGAGCAGTACTTC
TRBJ1-3,-,15,TRBV5-1,few,CASSPGLTSGNTIYF,TGCGCCAGCAGCCCCGGACTGACTTCTGGAAACACCATATATTTT
TRBJ1-1,-,15,TRBV9,-,CASSREGGSNTEAFF,TGTGCCAGCAGCAGAGAAGGGGGGTCGAACACTGAAGCTTTCTTT
TRBJ1-6,-,16,TRBV7-2,many,CASSLNWNSGSSPLHF,TGTGCCAGCAGCTTAAACTGGAACTCGGGCTCTTCACCCCTCCACTTT
TRBJ2-5,-,15,TRBV5-1,-,CASNLAGNPQETQYF,TGCGCCAGCAATCTCGCAGGAAACCCCCAAGAGACCCAGTACTTC
TRBJ2-5,-,9,TRBV29-1,many,CSVDDFPYF,TGCAGCGTTGATGATTTTCCCTACTTC
TRBJ1-4,-,13,TRBV11-2,few,CASSLTGTEKLFF,TGTGCCAGCAGCTTAACAGGGACCGAAAAACTGTTTTTT
TRBJ2-5,TRBD1,16,TRBV28,-,CASSFRGTGGGETQYF,TGTGCCAGCAGTTTTAGGGGGACAGGGGGCGGCGAGACCCAGTACTTC
TRBJ1-2,-,16,TRBV20-1,many,CSARGGLKAGLSGYTF,TGCAGTGCTAGAGGGGGATTAAAGGCAGGGCTATCGGGCTACACCTTC
TRBJ2-7,-,15,TRBV10-3,few,CAISGRNPDSYEQYF,TGTGCCATCAGTGGTCGGAACCCAGACTCCTACGAGCAGTACTTC